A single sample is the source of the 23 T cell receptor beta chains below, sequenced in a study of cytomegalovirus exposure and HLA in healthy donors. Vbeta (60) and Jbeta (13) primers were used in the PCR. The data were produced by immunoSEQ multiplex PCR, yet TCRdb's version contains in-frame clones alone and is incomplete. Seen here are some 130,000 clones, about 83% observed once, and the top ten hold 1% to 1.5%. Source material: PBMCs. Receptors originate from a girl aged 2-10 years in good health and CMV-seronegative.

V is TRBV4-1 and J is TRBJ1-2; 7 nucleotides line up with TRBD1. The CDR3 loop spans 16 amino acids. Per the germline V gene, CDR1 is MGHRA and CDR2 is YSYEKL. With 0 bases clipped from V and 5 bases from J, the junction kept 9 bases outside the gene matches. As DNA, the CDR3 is TGCGCCAGCAGCCAAGACGGACAGGAGCCCGCTTATGGCTACACCTTC. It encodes CASSQDGQEPAYGYTF.

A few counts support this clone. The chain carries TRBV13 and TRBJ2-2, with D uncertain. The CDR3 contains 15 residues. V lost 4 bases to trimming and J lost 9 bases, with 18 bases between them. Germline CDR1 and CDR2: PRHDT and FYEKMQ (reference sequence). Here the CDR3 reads CASSSSDIRVRELFF. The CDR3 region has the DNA TGTGCCAGCAGCTCATCCGATATCCGGGTCCGGGAGCTGTTTTTT.

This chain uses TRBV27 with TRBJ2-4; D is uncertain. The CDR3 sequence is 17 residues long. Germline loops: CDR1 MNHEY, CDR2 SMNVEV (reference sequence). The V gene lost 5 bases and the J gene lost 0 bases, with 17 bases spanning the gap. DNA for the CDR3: TGTGCCAGCAGTCCTTACCCGACAAGTCTAGCCAAAAACATTCAGTACTTC. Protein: CASSPYPTSLAKNIQYF.

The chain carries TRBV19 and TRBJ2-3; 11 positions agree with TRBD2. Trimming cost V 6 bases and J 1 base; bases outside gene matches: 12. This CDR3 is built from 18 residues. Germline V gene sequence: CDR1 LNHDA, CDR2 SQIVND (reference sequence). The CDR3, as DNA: TGTGCCAGTAGCTGGGGATTAGCGGGAGGGCCGGGCACAGATACGCAGTATTTT. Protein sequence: CASSWGLAGGPGTDTQYF.

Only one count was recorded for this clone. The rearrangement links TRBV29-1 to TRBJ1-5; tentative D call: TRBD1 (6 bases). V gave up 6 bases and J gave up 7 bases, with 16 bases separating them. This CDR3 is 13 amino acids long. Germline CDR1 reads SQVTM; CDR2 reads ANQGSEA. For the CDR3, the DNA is TGCAGCGTCTGGGGAGGGGGTGGGCAGCCCCAGCATTTT. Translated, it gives CSVWGGGGQPQHF.

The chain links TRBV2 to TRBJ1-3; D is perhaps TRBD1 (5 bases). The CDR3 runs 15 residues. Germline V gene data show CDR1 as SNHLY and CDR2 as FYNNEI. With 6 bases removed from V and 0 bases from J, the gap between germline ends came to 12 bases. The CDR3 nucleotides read TGTGCCAGCAGCTTCAACAGGCCCTCTGGAAACACCATATATTTT. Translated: CASSFNRPSGNTIYF.

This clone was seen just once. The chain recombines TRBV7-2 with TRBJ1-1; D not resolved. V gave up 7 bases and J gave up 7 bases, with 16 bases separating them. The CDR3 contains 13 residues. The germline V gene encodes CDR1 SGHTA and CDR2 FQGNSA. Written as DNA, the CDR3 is TGTGCCAGCACCACTAGGGCGGGTGATGAAGCTTTCTTT. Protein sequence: CASTTRAGDEAFF.

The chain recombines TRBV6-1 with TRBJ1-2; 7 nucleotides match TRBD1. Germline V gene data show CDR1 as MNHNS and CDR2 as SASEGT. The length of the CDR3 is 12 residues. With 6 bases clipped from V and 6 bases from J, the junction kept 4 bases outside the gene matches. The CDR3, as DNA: TGTGCCAGCAGCCCGACAGGGAATGGCTACACCTTC. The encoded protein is CASSPTGNGYTF.

The CDR3 sequence is CASSQDGTGGLETQYF. The CDR3 nucleotides read TGCGCCAGCAGCCAAGATGGGACAGGGGGGTTGGAGACCCAGTACTTC. The chain carries TRBV4-1 and TRBJ2-5, with 11 bases fitting TRBD1. From germline, CDR1 is MGHRA and CDR2 YSYEKL. This CDR3 contains 16 residues. Unmatched junction bases numbered 5, after V lost 0 bases and J lost 5 bases.

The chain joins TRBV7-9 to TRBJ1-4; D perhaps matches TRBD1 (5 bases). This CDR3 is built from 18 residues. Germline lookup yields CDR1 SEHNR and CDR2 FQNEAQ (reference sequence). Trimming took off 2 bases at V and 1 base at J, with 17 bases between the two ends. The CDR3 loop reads CASSLSAGIRRTNEKLFF. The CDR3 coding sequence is TGTGCCAGCAGCTTATCGGCAGGGATAAGAAGAACTAATGAAAAACTGTTTTTT.

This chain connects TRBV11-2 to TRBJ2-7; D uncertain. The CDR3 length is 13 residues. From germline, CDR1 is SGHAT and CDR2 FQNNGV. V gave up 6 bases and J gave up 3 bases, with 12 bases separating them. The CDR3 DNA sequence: TGTGCCAGCAGTTTGGAGAACCTCTACGAGCAGTACTTC. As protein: CASSLENLYEQYF.

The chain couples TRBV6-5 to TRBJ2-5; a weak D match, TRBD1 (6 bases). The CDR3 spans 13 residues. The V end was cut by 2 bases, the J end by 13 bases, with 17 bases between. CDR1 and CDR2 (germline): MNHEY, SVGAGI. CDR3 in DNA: TGTGCCAGCAGTTACCGATTAGGGGGACATCTGTACTTC. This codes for CASSYRLGGHLYF.

This chain's CDR3 is CASRPSDRGWIQPQHF. Here the CDR3 DNA reads TGTGCCAGCAGACCCTCGGACAGGGGATGGATTCAGCCCCAGCATTTT. J is TRBJ1-5 and V is TRBV5-8; TRBD1 matches 9 bases. From germline, CDR1 is SGHTS and CDR2 YDEGEE. The ends lost 5 bases at V and 6 bases at J; junction bases unmatched: 12. The CDR3 extends over 16 amino acids.

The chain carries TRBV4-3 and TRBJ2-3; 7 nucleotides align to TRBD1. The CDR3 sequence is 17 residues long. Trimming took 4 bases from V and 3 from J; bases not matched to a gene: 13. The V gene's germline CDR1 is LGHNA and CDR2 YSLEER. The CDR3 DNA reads TGCGCCAGCAGCCCCGGGGACAGACCTAGGGGAACAGATACGCAGTATTTT. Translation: CASSPGDRPRGTDTQYF.

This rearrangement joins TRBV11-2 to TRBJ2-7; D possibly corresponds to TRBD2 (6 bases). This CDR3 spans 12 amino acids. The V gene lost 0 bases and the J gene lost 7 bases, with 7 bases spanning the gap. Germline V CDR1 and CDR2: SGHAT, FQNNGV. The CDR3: CASSLEGREQYF. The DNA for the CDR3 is TGTGCCAGCAGCTTAGAAGGGAGGGAGCAGTACTTC. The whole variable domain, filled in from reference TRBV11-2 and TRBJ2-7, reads EAGVAQSPRYKIIEKRQSVAFWCNPISGHATLYWYQQILGQGPKLLIQFQNNGVVDDSQLPKDRFSAERLKGVDSTLKIQPAKLEDSAVYLCASSLEGREQYFGPGTRLTVT.

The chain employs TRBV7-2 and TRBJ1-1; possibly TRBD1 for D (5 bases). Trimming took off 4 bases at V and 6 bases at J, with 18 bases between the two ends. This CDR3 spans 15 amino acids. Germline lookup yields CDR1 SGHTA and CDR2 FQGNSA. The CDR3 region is CASSSQIIGGAEAFF. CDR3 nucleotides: TGTGCCAGCAGCTCCCAAATCATCGGGGGGGCTGAAGCTTTCTTT.

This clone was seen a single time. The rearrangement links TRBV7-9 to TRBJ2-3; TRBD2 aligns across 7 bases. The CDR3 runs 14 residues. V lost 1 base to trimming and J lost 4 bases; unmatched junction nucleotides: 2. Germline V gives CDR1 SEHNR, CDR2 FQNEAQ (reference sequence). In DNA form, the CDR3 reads TGTGCCAGCAGCTTAGTGGCGGGGGCAGATACGCAGTATTTT. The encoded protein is CASSLVAGADTQYF.

CDR3 amino acids: CASSWGTVAYGYTF. The CDR3 nucleotides read TGTGCCAGCAGCTGGGGGACAGTAGCTTATGGCTACACCTTC. The genes are TRBV5-4 and TRBJ1-2, with 7 positions matching TRBD1. CDR3 length equals 14 residues. In germline, CDR1 is SGHNT, CDR2 YYREEE (reference sequence). V lost 3 bases to trimming and J lost 5 bases; unmatched junction nucleotides: 7.

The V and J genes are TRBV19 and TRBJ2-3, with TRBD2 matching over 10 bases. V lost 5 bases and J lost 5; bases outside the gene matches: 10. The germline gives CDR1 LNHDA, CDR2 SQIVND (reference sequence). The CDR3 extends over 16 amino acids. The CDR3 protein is CASSGTQRGGGDTQYF. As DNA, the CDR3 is TGTGCCAGTAGTGGAACTCAGCGGGGGGGCGGAGATACGCAGTATTTT.

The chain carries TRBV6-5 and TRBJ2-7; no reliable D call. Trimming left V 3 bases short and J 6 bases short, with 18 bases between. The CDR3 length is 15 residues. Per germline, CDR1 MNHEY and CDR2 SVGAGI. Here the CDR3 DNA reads TGTGCCAGCAGTTATGCGATGACTGGTCTGGGCGAGCAGTACTTC. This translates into CASSYAMTGLGEQYF.

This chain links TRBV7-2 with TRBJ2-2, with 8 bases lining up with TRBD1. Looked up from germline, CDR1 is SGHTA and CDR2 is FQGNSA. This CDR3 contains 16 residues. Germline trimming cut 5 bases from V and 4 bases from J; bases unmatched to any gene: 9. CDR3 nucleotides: TGTGCCAGCAGCCGAGAACCAGACAGGGGCACCGGGGAGCTGTTTTTT. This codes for CASSREPDRGTGELFF.

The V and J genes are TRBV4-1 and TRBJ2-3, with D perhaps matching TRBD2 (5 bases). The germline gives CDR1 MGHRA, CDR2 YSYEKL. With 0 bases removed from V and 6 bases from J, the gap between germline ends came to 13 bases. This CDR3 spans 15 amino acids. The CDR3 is CASSQDQAGGDTQYF. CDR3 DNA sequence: TGCGCCAGCAGCCAAGATCAGGCGGGTGGGGATACGCAGTATTTT.

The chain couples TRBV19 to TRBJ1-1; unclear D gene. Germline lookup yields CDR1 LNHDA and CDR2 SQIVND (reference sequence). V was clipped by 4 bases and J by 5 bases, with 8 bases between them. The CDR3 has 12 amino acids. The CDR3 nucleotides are TGTGCCAGTAGTAACGAGGTGACTGAAGCTTTCTTT. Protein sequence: CASSNEVTEAFF. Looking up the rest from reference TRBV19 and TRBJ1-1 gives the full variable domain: DGGITQSPKYLFRKEGQNVTLSCEQNLNHDAMYWYRQDPGQGLRLIYYSQIVNDFQKGDIAEGYSVSREKKESFPLTVTSAQKNPTAFYLCASSNEVTEAFFGQGTRLTVV.